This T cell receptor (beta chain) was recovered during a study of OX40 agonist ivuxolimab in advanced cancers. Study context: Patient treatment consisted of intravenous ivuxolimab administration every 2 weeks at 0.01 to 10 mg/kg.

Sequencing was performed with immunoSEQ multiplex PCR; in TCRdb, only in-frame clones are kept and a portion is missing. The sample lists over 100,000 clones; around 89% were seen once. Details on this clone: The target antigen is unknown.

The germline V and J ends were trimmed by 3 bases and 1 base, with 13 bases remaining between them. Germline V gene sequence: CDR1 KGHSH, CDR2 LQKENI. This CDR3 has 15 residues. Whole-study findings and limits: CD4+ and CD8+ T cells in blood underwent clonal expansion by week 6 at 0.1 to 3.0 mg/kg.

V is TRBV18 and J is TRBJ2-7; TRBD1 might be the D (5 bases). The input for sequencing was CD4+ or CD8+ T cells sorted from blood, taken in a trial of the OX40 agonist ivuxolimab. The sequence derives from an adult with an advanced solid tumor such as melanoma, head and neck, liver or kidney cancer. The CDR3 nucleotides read TGTGCCAGCTCACCGGGATCCCAGGGATCCTACGAGCAGTACTTC. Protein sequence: CASSPGSQGSYEQYF.